Shown below are 5 T cell receptor beta chains from a single sample sequenced in a study of T cell responses to AZD1222 COVID-19 vaccine. Here immunoSEQ multiplex PCR was the method, and the copy in TCRdb shows in-frame clones only, minus some. There are about 130,000 clones in the sample; roughly 92% occur only once, and more than 4.5% lies in the top ten. The material sequenced was peripheral blood, taken on day 0 of AZD1222 vaccination. The receptors derive from an adult in good health.

The CDR3 DNA sequence: TGTGCCAGCAGCAATGCGTTGCGTTACAATGAGCAGTTCTTC. Its protein product is CASSNALRYNEQFF. The chain combines TRBV5-4 with TRBJ2-1; no clear D. Germline CDR1 reads SGHNT; CDR2 reads YYREEE (reference sequence). V gave up 4 bases and J gave up 4 bases, with 12 bases separating them. This CDR3 has 14 amino acids.

The rearrangement links TRBV7-3 to TRBJ1-1; D gene ambiguous. This CDR3 has 13 amino acids. Germline V CDR1 and CDR2: SGHTA, FQGTGA. V was shortened by 5 bases and J by 3 bases, with 10 bases between the two germline ends. The CDR3 region has the DNA TGTGCCAGCAGCGAGAGGAGGTACACTGAAGCTTTCTTT. Translated: CASSERRYTEAFF.

This clone appeared once. The rearrangement joins TRBV5-4 to TRBJ1-2; TRBD1 might be the D (6 bases). The CDR3 totals 18 residues. Germline CDR1 reads SGHNT; CDR2 reads YYREEE (reference sequence). V shed 0 bases and J shed 6 bases, with 24 bases lying between them. The CDR3 nucleotides are TGTGCCAGCAGCTTGGGCGGAGGTCACCCTATCACAGGGAATGGCTACACCTTC. Protein product: CASSLGGGHPITGNGYTF. Filled out from reference TRBV5-4 and TRBJ1-2, the complete variable domain reads ETGVTQSPTHLIKTRGQQVTLRCSSQSGHNTVSWYQQALGQGPQFIFQYYREEENGRGNFPPRFSGLQFPNYSSELNVNALELDDSALYLCASSLGGGHPITGNGYTFGSGTRLTVV.

This chain joins TRBV19 and TRBJ2-1, with 11 bases fitting TRBD2. From germline, CDR1 is LNHDA and CDR2 SQIVND (reference sequence). V was pared by 8 bases and J by 0 bases, with 9 bases of the junction left unmatched. The CDR3 totals 17 residues. Written as DNA, the CDR3 is TGTGCCAGTGGCGGACCTAGCGGGGGGAGCTCCTACAATGAGCAGTTCTTC. This encodes CASGGPSGGSSYNEQFF.

The chain recombines TRBV11-2 with TRBJ2-5; maybe TRBD2 (7 bases). Trimming stripped 6 bases from V and 4 bases from J, with 15 bases between. Germline-derived CDR1 and CDR2 are SGHAT and FQNNGV. This CDR3 is built from 14 residues. The CDR3 DNA sequence: TGTGCCAGCAGTCAAAGGGGGGGAGGAGAGACCCAGTACTTC. It translates to CASSQRGGGETQYF.